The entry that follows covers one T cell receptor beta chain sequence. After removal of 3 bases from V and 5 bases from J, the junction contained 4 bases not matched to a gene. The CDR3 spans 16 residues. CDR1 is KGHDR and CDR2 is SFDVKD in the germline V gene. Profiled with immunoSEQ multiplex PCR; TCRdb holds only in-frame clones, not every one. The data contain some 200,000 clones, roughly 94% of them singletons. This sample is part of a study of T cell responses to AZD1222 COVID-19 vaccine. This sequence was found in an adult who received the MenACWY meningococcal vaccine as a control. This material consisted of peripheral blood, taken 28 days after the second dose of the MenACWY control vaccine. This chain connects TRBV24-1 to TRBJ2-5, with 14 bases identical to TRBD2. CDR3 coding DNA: TGTGCCACCAGTGATCTGACTAGCGGGGGGGCCGAGACCCAGTACTTC. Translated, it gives CATSDLTSGGAETQYF.